This TCR beta chain was captured by sequencing in a study of blood T cells in healthy people across ages. A second PCR, run for about 6 to 11 cycles, used a sample-barcoded 5' primer plus a J-beta primer mix. Per-sample output comprised a minimum of 3 million paired-end reads containing CDR3. One entry per CDR3 protein, called by TCRdb with MiXCR from the 5' RACE reads. The sample has around 580,000 distinct CDR3 sequences, 47% seen once. Germline V gene lookup returns CDR1 LGHDT and CDR2 YNNKEL (reference sequence). V lost 6 bases to trimming and J lost 0 bases; unmatched junction nucleotides: 14. This CDR3 contains 19 residues. This clonotype was detected only a few times.

The clonotype was recovered from a man aged 80 or over in good health. V gene TRBV3-1 combines with J gene TRBJ2-6; 7 bases are shared with TRBD1. The source material was blood. CDR3 amino acids: CASRPRRGQASSGANVLTF. In nucleotides, the CDR3 is TGTGCCAGCAGGCCCAGGAGAGGACAGGCGAGCTCTGGGGCCAACGTCCTGACTTTC. Drawing the rest from reference TRBV3-1 and TRBJ2-6, the complete variable domain is DTAVSQTPKYLVTQMGNDKSIKCEQNLGHDTMYWYKQDSKKFLKIMFSYNNKELIINETVPNRFSPKSPDKAHLNLHINSLELGDSAVYFCASRPRRGQASSGANVLTFGAGSRLTVL.